These 4 T cell receptor beta chains came from one sample sequenced in a study of vaccination and CD4 T cells after COVID-19. Treatment denoted: roughly ten-day PBMC culture with coronavirus spike peptide pools or control peptides (ViraFEST assay). It was before the COVID-19 pandemic (2011-2018) that the unexposed donor's CD4+ T cells were collected. The Oncomine TCR Beta short-read assay generated sequence data from the DNA of cultured CD4+ T cells. Genomic DNA from cultured CD4+ T cells was extracted. Each CDR3 protein is one row after TCRdb ran MiXCR on the PCR reads. The sample has some 8,500 distinct CDR3 sequences; approximately 35% are singletons. The antigens of these receptors remain unknown. Material for sequencing was CD4+ T cells from blood, cultured in vitro. The receptors were gathered from a human donor in good health.

This clonotype came up a few times. The gene calls are TRBV19 and TRBJ2-5; perhaps TRBD2 as D (6 bases). Germline V CDR1 and CDR2: LNHDA, SQIVND (reference sequence). Trimming took off 2 bases at V and 3 bases at J, with 19 bases between the two ends. The CDR3 has 17 residues. The CDR3 sequence is CASSIFSAGLGEETQYF. CDR3 DNA sequence: TGTGCCAGTAGTATATTCTCAGCGGGTTTAGGTGAAGAGACCCAGTACTTC.

The table lists this clonotype with a few counts. V usage is TRBV20-1 and J usage is TRBJ2-5; 10 bases agree with TRBD2. J gave up 7 bases and V 5 bases, and 4 bases lay outside the gene matches. Germline-derived CDR1 and CDR2 are DFQATT and SNEGSKA (reference sequence). This CDR3 has 12 residues. CDR3: CSADERGGTQYF. In nucleotides, the CDR3 is TGCAGTGCTGATGAGCGGGGGGGGACCCAGTACTTC.

This clonotype has a handful of counts. The V gene is TRBV25-1, the J gene TRBJ1-2; TRBD1 agrees at 9 bases. V lost 5 bases to trimming and J lost 8 bases; unmatched junction nucleotides: 6. Germline V CDR1 and CDR2: MGHDK, SYGVNS. CDR3 length: 13 residues. The CDR3 loop is CASSQPGQGGYTF. The CDR3 nucleotides read TGTGCCAGCAGTCAACCGGGACAGGGCGGCTACACCTTC.

This clonotype turned up a few times. The rearrangement joins TRBV6-1 to TRBJ2-3; D is uncertain. Germline CDR1 reads MNHNS; CDR2 reads SASEGT. CDR3 size: 15 residues. Deletions cut 6 bases from V and 4 bases from J, with 17 bases between. Here the CDR3 reads CASRPRLPGPDTQYF. The CDR3 DNA follows: TGTGCCAGCAGACCCCGACTCCCGGGCCCAGATACGCAGTATTTT.